Described below is a single TCR beta chain sequence and its context. The sample is drawn from a study of monozygotic twins with inflammatory bowel disease. TCRdb reprocessed the 5' RACE reads, with one entry per CDR3 protein and no DNA. The data include roughly 120,000 distinct CDR3 sequences; the top ten clones carry around 12%. CDR1 MGHDK and CDR2 SYGVNS come from the germline V gene. The CDR3 spans 15 residues. This sequence originates from a human donor with ulcerative colitis or Crohn's disease, or a healthy co-twin of an affected twin (not recorded which). Sequencing was performed on blood. This chain connects TRBV25-1 to TRBJ2-3; the TCRdb D gene call, TRBD1, has no DNA to confirm it. The CDR3 spells CASSAGQGEVDTQYF.